Presented here are 8 T cell receptor beta chains from one specimen sequenced in a study of cytomegalovirus exposure and HLA in healthy donors. 60 Vbeta and 13 Jbeta primers were used in PCR. Assay used: immunoSEQ multiplex PCR; TCRdb lists only in-frame clones, some missing. The repertoire holds fewer than 300,000 clones, with roughly 88% as singletons. The sequenced sample consisted of PBMCs. The receptors were gathered from a man aged 40-49 years in good health and CMV-seropositive.

This clone was found once. This rearrangement joins TRBV11-1 to TRBJ2-7; TRBD2 is a possible D gene (5 bases). The germline V gene has CDR1 SGHAT and CDR2 FQDESV (reference sequence). The ends were cut back, 3 bases at V and 5 bases at J, with 14 bases in the middle. The CDR3 is 14 amino acids. CDR3 coding DNA: TGTGCCAGCAGCTTCGCTAGAGGGAGCGACGAGCAGTACTTC. Translating it yields CASSFARGSDEQYF.

This clone was detected a few times. The chain is built from TRBV7-2 and TRBJ2-2, with 8 nucleotides matching TRBD2. The CDR3 contains 15 residues. From germline, CDR1 is SGHTA and CDR2 FQGNSA. After removal of 1 base from V and 4 bases from J, the junction contained 2 bases not matched to a gene. For the CDR3, the DNA is TGTGCCAGCAGCTTAGGACTAGCGCTCACCGGGGAGCTGTTTTTT. Translated: CASSLGLALTGELFF.

V usage is TRBV18 and J usage is TRBJ1-5, with D unclear. The CDR3 consists of 15 residues. Trimming left V 1 base short and J 3 bases short, with 10 bases between. Germline loops: CDR1 KGHSH, CDR2 LQKENI. CDR3 DNA: TGTGCCAGCTCACCACGCAGTAATGACAATCAGCCCCAGCATTTT. Translation gives CASSPRSNDNQPQHF.

The V and J genes are TRBV7-2 and TRBJ2-5, with 8 bases lining up with TRBD1. V shed 7 bases and J 3 bases; nucleotides not matched to a gene: 10. The CDR3 extends over 15 amino acids. Germline CDR1 and CDR2: SGHTA and FQGNSA. The CDR3: CASTSGGPLKETQYF. The CDR3 DNA reads as TGTGCCAGCACCTCAGGGGGCCCACTTAAAGAGACCCAGTACTTC.

V gene TRBV18 combines with J gene TRBJ2-7, with 15 bases matching TRBD2. The length of the CDR3 is 17 residues. The ends lost 3 bases at V and 4 bases at J; junction bases unmatched: 7. Germline CDR1 reads KGHSH; CDR2 reads LQKENI. This CDR3 is CASSPPGLAGGGYEQYF. The CDR3 DNA reads TGTGCCAGCTCACCTCCGGGACTAGCGGGAGGAGGGTACGAGCAGTACTTC. Based on the CDR3 plus reference TRBV18 and TRBJ2-7, the full variable domain is NAGVMQNPRHLVRRRGQEARLRCSPMKGHSHVYWYRQLPEEGLKFMVYLQKENIIDESGMPKERFSAEFPKEGPSILRIQQVVRGDSAAYFCASSPPGLAGGGYEQYFGPGTRLTVT.

Remarks on this clone: The junction shows a germline mismatch at one end, possibly a read error. Other DNA sequences in this specimen translate into the identical CDR3. V and J are TRBV14 and TRBJ1-2; weak D call: TRBD1 (5 bases). This CDR3 spans 13 amino acids. The V gene's germline CDR1 is SGHDN and CDR2 FVKESK. CDR3 amino acids: CASSPGLFYGYTF. CDR3 sequence (DNA): TGTGCCAGCAGCCCAGGGTTATTCTATGGCTACACCTTT. Full variable domain (outside the CDR3, taken from reference TRBV14 and TRBJ1-2): EAGVTQFPSHSVIEKGQTVTLRCDPISGHDNLYWYRRVMGKEIKFLLHFVKESKQDESGMPNNRFLAERTGGTYSTLKVQPAELEDSGVYFCASSPGLFYGYTFGSGTRLTVV.

This sequence joins TRBV9 and TRBJ1-5, with D possibly TRBD1 on 6 matching bases. The ends were cut back, 0 bases at V and 5 bases at J, with 12 bases in the middle. Germline assignment: CDR1 SGDLS and CDR2 YYNGEE. The CDR3 totals 15 residues. The chain's CDR3 is CASSVGGRRYQPQHF. The CDR3 DNA reads TGTGCCAGCAGCGTAGGGGGGCGCCGATATCAGCCCCAGCATTTT.

This chain joins TRBV11-2 and TRBJ1-3, with D uncertain. Trimming took 4 bases from V and 2 from J, leaving 3 bases between them. This CDR3 is 12 amino acids long. Germline V gene lookup returns CDR1 SGHAT and CDR2 FQNNGV. CDR3 sequence: CASSSPGNTIYF. In DNA, the CDR3 is TGTGCCAGCAGCTCTCCTGGAAACACCATATATTTT.